Below are 9 T cell receptor beta chains sequenced from a single sample in a study of T-cell memory formation after mild COVID-19. In TCRdb, the 5' RACE reads were re-called with MiXCR into one record per CDR3 protein. The sample lists 190,000 or so distinct CDR3 sequences, 20% to 25% seen once, with 20% to 25% in the top ten. The source material was PBMCs or a T cell subset sorted from them (not recorded which). These receptors came from an adult woman who had mild COVID-19 (a few samples of this study predate the infection). Cell type and time point are not known.

The CDR3 region has the DNA TGTGCCAGCAGCGAACAGGGGGGGTTGGAGTTCTTC. Translation: CASSEQGGLEFF. The J gene is TRBJ2-1, the V gene TRBV7-6; tentatively, D is TRBD1 (8 bases). Germline CDR1 and CDR2: SGHVS and FNYEAQ. V lost 5 bases to trimming and J lost 14 bases, with 16 bases between them. The CDR3 spans 12 residues. Based on the CDR3 plus reference TRBV7-6 and TRBJ2-1, the full variable domain is GAGVSQSPRYKVTKRGQDVALRCDPISGHVSLYWYRQALGQGPEFLTYFNYEAQQDKSGLPNDRFSAERPEGSISTLTIQRTEQRDSAMYRCASSEQGGLEFFGPGTRLTVL.

V is TRBV6-2 or TRBV6-3 and J is TRBJ2-1, with D uncertain. The CDR3 has 17 residues. V dropped 0 bases and J dropped 8 bases, with 20 bases sitting between them. Germline V CDR1 and CDR2: MNHEY, SVGEGT. In DNA form, the CDR3 reads TGTGCCAGCAGTTACTCGATGTACCCTGGAAGGTACGATGAGCAGTTCTTC. This encodes CASSYSMYPGRYDEQFF.

The chain employs TRBV21-1 and TRBJ2-7; the D call in the table, TRBD1, was not verified against the DNA. TRBV21-1 is tagged as a pseudogene. The CDR3 has 17 residues. The CDR3 bases are TGTGCCAGCAGCAAAGTCGTCAGGGACAGGGGGCCGTACGAGCAGTACTTC. Residues: CASSKVVRDRGPYEQYF.

V gene TRBV6-2 or TRBV6-3 combines with J gene TRBJ2-5; 8 nucleotides align to TRBD2. The V gene's germline CDR1 is MNHEY and CDR2 SVGEGT. V lost 6 bases to trimming and J lost 1 base; unmatched junction nucleotides: 7. This CDR3 spans 15 amino acids. The CDR3 spells CASSTPGLGQETQYF. CDR3 bases: TGTGCCAGCAGCACACCGGGACTAGGCCAAGAGACCCAGTACTTC.

This clonotype came up a few times. The rearrangement uses TRBV14 and TRBJ2-1, with D perhaps being TRBD1 or TRBD2 (5 bases each). Germline V gives CDR1 SGHDN, CDR2 FVKESK. Trimming shortened V by 2 bases and J by 2 bases, and 13 bases separated the two germline ends. CDR3 length: 16 residues. CDR3 sequence (DNA): TGTGCCAGCAGCCAACGGGACCGATCTGCCTACAATGAGCAGTTCTTC. Its translation is CASSQRDRSAYNEQFF. Drawing the rest from reference TRBV14 and TRBJ2-1, the complete variable domain is EAGVTQFPSHSVIEKGQTVTLRCDPISGHDNLYWYRRVMGKEIKFLLHFVKESKQDESGMPNNRFLAERTGGTYSTLKVQPAELEDSGVYFCASSQRDRSAYNEQFFGPGTRLTVL.

This clonotype was observed a handful of times. The V gene is TRBV9, the J gene TRBJ1-1; D may be TRBD1 (6 bases). CDR1 is SGDLS and CDR2 is YYNGEE in the germline V gene. This CDR3 is built from 15 residues. Trimming removed 3 bases from V and 0 bases from J, with 12 bases in between. CDR3 coding DNA: TGTGCCAGCAGCGGCCGGGACATAATGAACACTGAAGCTTTCTTT. It codes for CASSGRDIMNTEAFF.

The gene calls are TRBV27 and TRBJ2-1; perhaps TRBD2 as D (6 bases). CDR3 length: 14 amino acids. The ends were cut back, 8 bases at V and 6 bases at J, with 17 bases in the middle. CDR1 MNHEY and CDR2 SMNVEV come from the germline V gene (reference sequence). CDR3 sequence reads: CASGGLGQVNEQFF. The CDR3, as DNA: TGTGCCAGCGGGGGACTTGGGCAGGTCAATGAGCAGTTCTTC.

This chain joins TRBV7-8 and TRBJ2-7, with 8 bases matching TRBD1. The germline V gene encodes CDR1 SGHVS and CDR2 FQNEAQ. The V segment lost 3 bases and the J segment 5 bases; nucleotides outside the gene matches: 9. This CDR3 is built from 15 residues. The CDR3 sequence is CASSFFSGGLNEQYF. In DNA form, the CDR3 reads TGTGCCAGCAGCTTTTTCTCAGGGGGCCTCAACGAGCAGTACTTC.

The V and J genes are TRBV27 and TRBJ2-3; 8 bases agree with TRBD1. The CDR3 spans 15 residues. The trim removed 8 bases at V and 3 bases at J, leaving 10 bases unmatched. Per the germline V gene, CDR1 is MNHEY and CDR2 is SMNVEV (reference sequence). The CDR3 DNA reads as TGTGCCAGCTCGACCGGGACAGGCGGGACAGATACGCAGTATTTT. Protein product: CASSTGTGGTDTQYF.